This T cell receptor (beta chain) was captured in a study of CD8 T cells in ankylosing spondylitis. Study-wide findings and caveats: It was reported that disease-linked clones were significantly enriched in matched ankylosing spondylitis synovial fluid. Clones that were linked to disease were CD8+ and were relatively rare in peripheral blood.

As regards this clonotype: The antigen is undetermined.

Construction of TCR beta libraries was performed using quantitative 5'-RACE with molecular barcodes. TCRdb reprocessed the 5' RACE reads with MiXCR, giving one entry per CDR3 protein. The sample yields more than 150,000 distinct CDR3 sequences, roughly 18% seen once. The CDR3 length is 13 residues. Between the trimmed V and J ends, which lost 2 bases and 3 bases, there was a span of 10 bases. Germline CDR1 reads DFQATT; CDR2 reads SNEGSKA (reference sequence). The V and J genes are TRBV20-1 and TRBJ2-5, with D maybe TRBD1 (6 bases). The receptor comes from a male donor between 5 and 35 years old with ankylosing spondylitis or in good health (not recorded which). Specimen: blood, either unsorted or a sorted T cell fraction (not recorded which). CDR3 protein: CSARRQGKETQYF. The CDR3 DNA is TGCAGTGCTAGAAGGCAGGGGAAAGAGACCCAGTACTTC.